These 3 T cell receptor beta chains came from one sample sequenced in a study of T cells after yellow fever vaccination. TCRdb re-called the 5' RACE reads with MiXCR, one entry per CDR3 protein. Among nearly 350,000 distinct CDR3 sequences listed, about 8.3% were seen once. The source was PBMCs, collected around 45 days after the first yellow fever vaccination. These receptor sequences come from a man younger than 35 who received the YFV17D yellow fever vaccine.

This chain connects TRBV12-3 or TRBV12-4 to TRBJ2-3, with D tentatively TRBD1 (6 bases). V dropped 5 bases and J dropped 4 bases, with 10 bases sitting between them. This CDR3 is 13 amino acids long. CDR3 sequence (DNA): TGTGCCAGCAGTCGGGCAGGGGCAGATACGCAGTATTTT. Translation gives CASSRAGADTQYF.

This chain uses TRBV7-9 with TRBJ2-1; possible D gene TRBD2, 6 bases. The V end lost 7 bases, the J end lost 7 bases, and 11 bases lay between the germline ends. CDR1 and CDR2 from the germline V gene are SEHNR and FQNEAQ (reference sequence). The CDR3 is 12 amino acids. The CDR3 loop reads CASIRGGNEQFF. In nucleotides, the CDR3 is TGTGCCAGCATCCGTGGGGGGAATGAGCAGTTCTTC.

This clonotype was seen only a few times. The gene calls are TRBV7-2 and TRBJ2-5; D is possibly TRBD2 (6 bases). Trimming left V 5 bases short and J 5 bases short, with 15 bases between. The CDR3 loop spans 14 amino acids. Germline V gene sequence: CDR1 SGHTA, CDR2 FQGNSA. The CDR3 nucleotides read TGTGCCAGCAGCGCATCCAGGGCGGGGGAGACCCAGTACTTC. This sequence encodes CASSASRAGETQYF.